This T cell receptor (beta chain) emerged from a study of cytomegalovirus exposure and HLA in healthy donors. A note on this clone: The antigen is unknown.

V was clipped by 0 bases and J by 1 base, with 15 bases between them. The CDR3 is 17 residues long. In germline, CDR1 is LNHNV, CDR2 YYDKDF (reference sequence). The study ran its PCR with 60 Vbeta and 13 Jbeta primers. Sequencing used immunoSEQ multiplex PCR; TCRdb keeps in-frame clones, though not all of them. Its listing shows about 140,000 clones. Overall study findings and caveats: The study carried out a later analysis of TCR beta sequences. It associated 16,951 of them with specific HLA alleles at a false discovery rate of 0.05. Across all donors, roughly uniform sequencing depth was an assumption of the presence/absence analyses.

Source material: PBMCs. The chain combines TRBV15 with TRBJ1-1; D is unclear. The sequence was collected from a male donor in good health and CMV-seronegative. The CDR3 loop reads CATSRDLGRQSNTEAFF. The CDR3 DNA follows: TGTGCCACCAGCAGAGACCTAGGAAGGCAGTCGAACACTGAAGCTTTCTTT.